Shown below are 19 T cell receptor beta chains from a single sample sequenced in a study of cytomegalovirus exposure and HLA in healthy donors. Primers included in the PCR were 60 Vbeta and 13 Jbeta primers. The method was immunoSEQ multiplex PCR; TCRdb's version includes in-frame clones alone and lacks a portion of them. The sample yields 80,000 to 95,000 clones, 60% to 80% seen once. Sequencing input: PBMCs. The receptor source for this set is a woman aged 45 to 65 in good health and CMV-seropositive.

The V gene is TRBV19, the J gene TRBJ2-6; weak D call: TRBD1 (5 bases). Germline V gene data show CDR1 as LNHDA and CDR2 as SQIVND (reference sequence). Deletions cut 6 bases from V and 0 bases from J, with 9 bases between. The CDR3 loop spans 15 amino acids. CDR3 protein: CASRRQSSGANVLTF. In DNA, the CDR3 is TGTGCCAGTAGACGACAGAGCTCTGGGGCCAACGTCCTGACTTTC.

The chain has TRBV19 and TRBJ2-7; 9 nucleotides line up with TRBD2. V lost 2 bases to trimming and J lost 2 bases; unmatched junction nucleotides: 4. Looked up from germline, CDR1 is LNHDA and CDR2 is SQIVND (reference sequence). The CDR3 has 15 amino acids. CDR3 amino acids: CASSIFLAGTYEQYF. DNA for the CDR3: TGTGCCAGTAGTATATTTCTAGCGGGGACCTACGAGCAGTACTTC.

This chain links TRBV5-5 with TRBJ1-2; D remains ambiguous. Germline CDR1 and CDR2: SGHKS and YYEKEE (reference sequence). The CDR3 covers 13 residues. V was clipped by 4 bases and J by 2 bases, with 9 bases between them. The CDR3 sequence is CASSAGINYGYTF. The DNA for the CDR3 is TGTGCCAGCAGCGCGGGGATCAACTATGGCTACACCTTC.

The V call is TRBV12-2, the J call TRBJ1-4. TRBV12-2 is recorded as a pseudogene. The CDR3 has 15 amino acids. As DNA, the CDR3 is TGTGCAAGTCGCTTTGACTTAAAGCGTAATGAAAAACTGTTTTTT. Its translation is CASRFDLKRNEKLFF.

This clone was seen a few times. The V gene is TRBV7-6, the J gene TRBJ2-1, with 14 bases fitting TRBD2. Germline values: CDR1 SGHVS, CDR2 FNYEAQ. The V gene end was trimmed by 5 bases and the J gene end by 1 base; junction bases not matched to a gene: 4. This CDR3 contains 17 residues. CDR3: CASSPRTSGRSYNEQFF. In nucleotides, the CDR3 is TGTGCCAGCAGCCCTCGGACTAGCGGGAGGTCCTACAATGAGCAGTTCTTC.

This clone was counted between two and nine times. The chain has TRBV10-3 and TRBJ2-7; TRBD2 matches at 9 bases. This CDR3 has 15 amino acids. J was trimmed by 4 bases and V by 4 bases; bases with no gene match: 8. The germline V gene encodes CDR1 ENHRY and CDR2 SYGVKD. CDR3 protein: CAISGAAGGGYEQYF. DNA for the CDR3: TGTGCCATCAGTGGGGCGGCGGGAGGGGGGTACGAGCAGTACTTC.

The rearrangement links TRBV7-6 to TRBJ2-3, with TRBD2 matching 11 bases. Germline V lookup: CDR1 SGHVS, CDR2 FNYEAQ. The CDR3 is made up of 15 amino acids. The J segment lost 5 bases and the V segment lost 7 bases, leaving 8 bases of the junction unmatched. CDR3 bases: TGTGCCAGCACCCAGAATAGCGGGAGGGGAGATACGCAGTATTTT. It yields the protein CASTQNSGRGDTQYF.

CDR3 residues: CASSFVKGVPDTQYF. The CDR3 nucleotides read TGTGCCAGCAGTTTTGTGAAGGGGGTGCCAGATACGCAGTATTTT. The rearrangement links TRBV28 to TRBJ2-3; perhaps TRBD1 as D (6 bases). Germline CDR1 MDHEN, CDR2 SYDVKM. Trimming stripped 3 bases from V and 4 bases from J, with 14 bases between. This CDR3 is built from 15 residues.

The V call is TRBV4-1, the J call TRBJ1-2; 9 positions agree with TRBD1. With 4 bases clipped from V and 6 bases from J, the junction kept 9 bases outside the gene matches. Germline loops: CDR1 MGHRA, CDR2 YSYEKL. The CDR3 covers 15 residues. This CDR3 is CASSPHWDREDGYTF. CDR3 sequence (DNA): TGCGCCAGCAGCCCCCATTGGGACAGGGAAGATGGCTACACCTTC.

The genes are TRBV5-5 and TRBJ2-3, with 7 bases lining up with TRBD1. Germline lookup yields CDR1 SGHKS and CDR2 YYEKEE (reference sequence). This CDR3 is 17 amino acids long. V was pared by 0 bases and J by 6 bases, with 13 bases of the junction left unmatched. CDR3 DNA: TGTGCCAGCAGCTTGGCTGACGTGGCAGGGGGATGGGATACGCAGTATTTT. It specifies CASSLADVAGGWDTQYF.

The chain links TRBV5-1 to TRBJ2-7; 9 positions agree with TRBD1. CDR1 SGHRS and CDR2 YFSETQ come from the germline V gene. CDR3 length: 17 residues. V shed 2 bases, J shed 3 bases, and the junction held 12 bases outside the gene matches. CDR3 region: CASSLSPRDRAIYEQYF. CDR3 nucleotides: TGCGCCAGCAGCTTATCCCCCCGGGACAGGGCTATCTACGAGCAGTACTTC.

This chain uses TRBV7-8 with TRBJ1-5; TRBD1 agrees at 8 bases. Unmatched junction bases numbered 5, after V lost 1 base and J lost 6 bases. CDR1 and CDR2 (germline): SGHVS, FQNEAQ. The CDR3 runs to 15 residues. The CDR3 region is CASSLGTGRGQPQHF. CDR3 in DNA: TGTGCCAGCAGCTTAGGGACAGGGAGAGGTCAGCCCCAGCATTTT. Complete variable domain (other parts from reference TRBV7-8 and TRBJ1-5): GAGVSQSPRYKVAKRGQDVALRCDPISGHVSLFWYQQALGQGPEFLTYFQNEAQLDKSGLPSDRFFAERPEGSVSTLKIQRTQQEDSAVYLCASSLGTGRGQPQHFGDGTRLSIL.

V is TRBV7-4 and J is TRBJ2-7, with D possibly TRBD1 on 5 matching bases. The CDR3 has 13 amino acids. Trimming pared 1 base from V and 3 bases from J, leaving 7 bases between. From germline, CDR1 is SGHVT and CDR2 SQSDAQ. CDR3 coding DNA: TGTGCCAGCAGCTTAGGCAGGGACTACGAGCAGTACTTC. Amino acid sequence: CASSLGRDYEQYF.

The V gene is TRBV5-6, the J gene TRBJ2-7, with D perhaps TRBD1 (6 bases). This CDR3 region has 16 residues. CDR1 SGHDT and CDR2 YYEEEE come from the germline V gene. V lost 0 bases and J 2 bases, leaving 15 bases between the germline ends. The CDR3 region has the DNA TGTGCCAGCAGCTTGGTTGGGGCTCAGGGGACCTACGAGCAGTACTTC. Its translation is CASSLVGAQGTYEQYF.

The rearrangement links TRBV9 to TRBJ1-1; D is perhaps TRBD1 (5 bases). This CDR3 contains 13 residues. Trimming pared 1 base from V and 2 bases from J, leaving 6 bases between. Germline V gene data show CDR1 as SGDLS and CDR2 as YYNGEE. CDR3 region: CASSVQGNTEAFF. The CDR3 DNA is TGTGCCAGCAGCGTACAGGGAAACACTGAAGCTTTCTTT.

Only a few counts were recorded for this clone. The chain's CDR3 is CASTLLRNTEAFF. The CDR3 DNA follows: TGTGCCAGCACCCTCTTGAGGAACACTGAAGCTTTCTTT. This chain links TRBV28 with TRBJ1-1, with D hard to call. Germline CDR1 MDHEN, CDR2 SYDVKM. V was shortened by 7 bases and J by 1 base, with 10 bases between the two germline ends. The CDR3 covers 13 residues.

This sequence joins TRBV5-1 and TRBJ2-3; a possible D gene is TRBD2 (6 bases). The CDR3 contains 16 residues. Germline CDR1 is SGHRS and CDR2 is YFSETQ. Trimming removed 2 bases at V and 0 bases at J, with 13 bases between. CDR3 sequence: CASSLQGGISTDTQYF. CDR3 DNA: TGCGCCAGCAGCTTACAAGGCGGGATCAGCACAGATACGCAGTATTTT.

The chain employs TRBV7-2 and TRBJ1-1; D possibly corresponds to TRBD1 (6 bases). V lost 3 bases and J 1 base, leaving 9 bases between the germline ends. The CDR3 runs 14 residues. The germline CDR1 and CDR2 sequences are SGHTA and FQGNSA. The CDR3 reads CASSLGHQNTEAFF. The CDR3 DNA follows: TGTGCCAGCAGCTTGGGACACCAGAACACTGAAGCTTTCTTT.

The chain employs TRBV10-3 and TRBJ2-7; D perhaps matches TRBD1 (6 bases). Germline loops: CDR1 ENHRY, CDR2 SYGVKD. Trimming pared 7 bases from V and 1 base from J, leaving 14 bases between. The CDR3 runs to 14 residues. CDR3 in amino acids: CAITTGSPSYEQYF. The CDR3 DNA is TGTGCCATCACCACAGGGAGCCCGTCCTACGAGCAGTACTTC.